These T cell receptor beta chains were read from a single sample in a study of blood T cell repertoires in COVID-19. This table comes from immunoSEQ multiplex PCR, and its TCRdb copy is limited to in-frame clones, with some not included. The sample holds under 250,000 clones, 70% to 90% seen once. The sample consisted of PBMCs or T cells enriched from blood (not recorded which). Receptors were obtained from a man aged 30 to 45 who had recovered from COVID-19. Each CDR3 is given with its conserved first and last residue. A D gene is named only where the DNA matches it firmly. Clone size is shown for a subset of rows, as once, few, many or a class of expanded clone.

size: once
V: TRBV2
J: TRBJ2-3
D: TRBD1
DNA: TGTGCCAGCGTCGTCCTAGTGGGACAGGGCTCTTCTGGGGATACGCAGTATTTT
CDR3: CASVVLVGQGSSGDTQYF

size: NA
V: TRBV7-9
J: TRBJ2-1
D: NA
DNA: TGTGCCAGCAGCTTCGACAATGAGCAGTTCTTC
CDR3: CASSFDNEQFF

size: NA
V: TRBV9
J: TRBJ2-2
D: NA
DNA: TGTGCCAGCAGCGCCGCGAACACCGGGGAGCTGTTTTTT
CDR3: CASSAANTGELFF

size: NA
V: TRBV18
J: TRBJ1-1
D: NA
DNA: TGTGCCAGCTCACCACGACAGGATACTGAAGCTTTCTTT
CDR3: CASSPRQDTEAFF

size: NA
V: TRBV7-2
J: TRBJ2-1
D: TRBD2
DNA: TGTGCCAGCAGCACCAGCGGGAGATTATACAATGAGCAGTTCTTC
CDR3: CASSTSGRLYNEQFF

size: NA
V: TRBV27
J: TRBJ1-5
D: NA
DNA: TGTGCCAGCAGTCCGGAACAGTATAGCAATCAGCCCCAGCATTTT
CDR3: CASSPEQYSNQPQHF

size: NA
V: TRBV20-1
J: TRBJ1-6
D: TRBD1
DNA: TGCAGTGCTAGTGATGACAGGGGTTTTTCACCCCTCCACTTT
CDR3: CSASDDRGFSPLHF

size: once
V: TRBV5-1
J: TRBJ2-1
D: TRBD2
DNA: TGCGCCAGCAGCTCCCGACCGACTAGCGGAGACAATGAGCAGTTCTTC
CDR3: CASSSRPTSGDNEQFF

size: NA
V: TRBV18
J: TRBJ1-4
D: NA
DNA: TGTGCCAGCTCAAGTCTCGCAGGGTCGGAAAAACTGTTTTTT
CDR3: CASSSLAGSEKLFF

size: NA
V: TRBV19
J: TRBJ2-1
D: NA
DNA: TGTGCCAGTAGTCCGACAGCGAGCTCCTACAATGAGCAGTTCTTC
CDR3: CASSPTASSYNEQFF

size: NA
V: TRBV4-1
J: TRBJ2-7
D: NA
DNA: TGCGCCAGCAGCCTGACACCGATGATTTACGAGCAGTACTTC
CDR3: CASSLTPMIYEQYF

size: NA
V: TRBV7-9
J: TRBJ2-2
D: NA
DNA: TGTGCCAGCAGCGCCTACTACGAGGTCGGGGAGCTGTTTTTT
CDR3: CASSAYYEVGELFF

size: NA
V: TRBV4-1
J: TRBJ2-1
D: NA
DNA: TGCGCCAGCAGCCAATTCTGGCCCGCCTCGGGGAATGAGCAGTTCTTC
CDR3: CASSQFWPASGNEQFF

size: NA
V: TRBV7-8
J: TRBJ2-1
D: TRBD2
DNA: TGTGCCAGCAGCTTCGGGGGGTTCTCCTACAATGAGCAGTTCTTC
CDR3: CASSFGGFSYNEQFF

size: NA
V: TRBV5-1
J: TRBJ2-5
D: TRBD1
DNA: TGCGCCAGCAGCTTGGATGGACAGGGGTGGGAGACCCAGTACTTC
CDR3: CASSLDGQGWETQYF

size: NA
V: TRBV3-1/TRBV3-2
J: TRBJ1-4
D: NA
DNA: TGTGCCAGCAGCCTAGAGCTTCGGGGTGGGGAAAAACTGTTTTTT
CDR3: CASSLELRGGEKLFF

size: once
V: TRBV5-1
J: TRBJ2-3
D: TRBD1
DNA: TGCGCCAGCAGCTCCGGACAGGGAAGCACAGATACGCAGTATTTT
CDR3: CASSSGQGSTDTQYF

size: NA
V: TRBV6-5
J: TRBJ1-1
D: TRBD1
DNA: TGTGCCAGCAGTACTCTCCAGGGGGGCACTGAAGCTTTCTTT
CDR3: CASSTLQGGTEAFF

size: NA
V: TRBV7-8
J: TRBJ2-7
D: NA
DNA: TGTGCCAGCAGCCCAGCGAGGGACGAGCAGTACTTC
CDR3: CASSPARDEQYF